This passage covers 25 T cell receptor beta chains from one sample sequenced in a study of Graves' ophthalmopathy and Graves' hyperthyroidism. Amplified material comprised TCR beta CDR3 regions derived from RNA transcripts. Second-round multiplex PCR came after first-round RT-PCR with HTBI primers. TCRdb re-derived calls from the multiplex PCR reads in MiXCR, one entry per CDR3 protein. The data show 620,000 or so distinct CDR3 sequences, with roughly 20% seen just once and approximately 7.7% held by the top ten. The sequencing input was peripheral blood. These receptors all come from a woman under 30 with stable Graves' hyperthyroidism. Some clones in this sample may be carry-over from other donors' samples.

There are many counts of this clonotype. V gene TRBV12-3 or TRBV12-4 combines with J gene TRBJ1-1, with D tentatively TRBD1 (5 bases). The CDR3 has 14 residues. With 1 base removed from V and 1 base from J, the gap between germline ends came to 7 bases. The CDR3 DNA is TGTGCCAGCAGTTTAGAGGGACCGAACACTGAAGCTTTCTTT. Translating gives CASSLEGPNTEAFF.

This clonotype came up many times. This rearrangement joins TRBV15 to TRBJ2-7; 8 bases map to TRBD1. CDR3 length: 15 amino acids. CDR1 is LNHNV and CDR2 is YYDKDF in the germline V gene (reference sequence). V lost 1 base, J lost 5 bases, and 7 bases stayed unmatched. CDR3: CATSRADRAVDEQYF. The DNA for the CDR3 is TGTGCCACCAGCAGAGCGGACAGGGCCGTGGACGAGCAGTACTTC.

Comment on this clonotype: A much larger clone is a single base away; this may be a read error. The genes are TRBV12-3 or TRBV12-4 and TRBJ2-7, with unresolved D. The V end lost 6 bases, the J end lost 3 bases, and 9 bases lay between the germline ends. The CDR3 contains 12 residues. CDR3 in amino acids: CASSPDLYEQYF. The CDR3 DNA reads TGTGCCAGCAGCCCCGACCTCTACGAGCAGTACTTC.

The chain joins TRBV10-3 to TRBJ2-5; D might be TRBD1 (5 bases). V was clipped by 2 bases and J by 5 bases, with 18 bases between them. Germline loops: CDR1 ENHRY, CDR2 SYGVKD. There are 16 residues in the CDR3. In DNA, the CDR3 is TGTGCCATCAGTGAGGCAAGCACAGGTCTCGGGGAGACCCAGTACTTC. It specifies CAISEASTGLGETQYF.

This clonotype was seen repeatedly, ten times or more. The CDR3: CAWSVGDAFSPLHF. The CDR3 region has the DNA TGTGCCTGGAGTGTTGGGGACGCCTTTTCACCCCTCCACTTT. J is TRBJ1-6 and V is TRBV30; D is perhaps TRBD1 (5 bases). Germline assignment: CDR1 GTSNPN and CDR2 SVGIG (reference sequence). The CDR3 is made up of 14 amino acids. The V gene lost 0 bases and the J gene lost 9 bases, with 12 bases spanning the gap.

Here the CDR3 reads CSAKDGQGVYNQPQHF. Written as DNA, the CDR3 is TGCAGTGCTAAAGATGGACAGGGTGTGTACAATCAGCCCCAGCATTTT. This chain joins TRBV20-1 and TRBJ1-5, with 8 bases aligning to TRBD1. The V gene end was trimmed by 4 bases and the J gene end by 3 bases; junction bases not matched to a gene: 11. Germline V gene sequence: CDR1 DFQATT, CDR2 SNEGSKA (reference sequence). The CDR3 extends over 16 amino acids.

This clonotype was detected ten times or more. This may be a read error, as it is one base from a much larger clone. The chain carries TRBV6-4 and TRBJ1-6; the match to TRBD1 covers 7 bases. With V trimmed by 3 bases and J by 5 bases, 4 bases remained unmatched. Germline V gene lookup returns CDR1 MRHNA and CDR2 SNTAGT. The CDR3 consists of 15 residues. The CDR3 reads CASSEGTVDNSPLHF. CDR3 nucleotide sequence: TGTGCCAGCAGTGAAGGGACAGTCGATAATTCACCCCTCCACTTT.

This clonotype was seen many times. The CDR3 here is CASSPRANSYEQYF. The CDR3 nucleotides are TGTGCCAGCAGCCCGAGGGCCAACTCCTACGAGCAGTACTTC. The rearrangement links TRBV2 to TRBJ2-7; a possible D gene is TRBD2 (5 bases). Trimming took 6 bases from V and 0 from J, leaving 12 bases between them. This CDR3 is 14 amino acids long. Germline V lookup: CDR1 SNHLY, CDR2 FYNNEI.

In DNA form, the CDR3 reads TGTGCCAGCAGTAAGGAGGGGGGATCCCTAGCGGCTTTCTTT. This encodes CASSKEGGSLAAFF. The rearrangement uses TRBV2 and TRBJ1-1; tentative D call: TRBD1 (6 bases). The germline V and J ends were trimmed by 5 bases and 11 bases, with 21 bases remaining between them. Germline CDR1 and CDR2: SNHLY and FYNNEI. This CDR3 has 14 residues.

Notes on this clonotype: An end of the junction differs from the germline gene, which may be a read error. The J gene is TRBJ2-7, the V gene TRBV27; 12 positions agree with TRBD2. The germline V gene encodes CDR1 MNHEY and CDR2 SMNVEV (reference sequence). The CDR3 contains 14 residues. CDR3 region: CASSPGLAGYEQDF. The CDR3 nucleotides read TGTGCCAGCAGCCCAGGACTAGCGGGGTACGAGCAGGACTTC.

Ten or more counts support this clonotype. This may be a read error, as it is one base from a much larger clone. The chain combines TRBV28 with TRBJ2-2; D is unresolved. Trimming removed 3 bases at V and 6 bases at J, with 5 bases between. The length of the CDR3 is 12 residues. Germline CDR1 MDHEN, CDR2 SYDVKM. CDR3: CASSFRPGELFF. The CDR3 DNA sequence: TGTGCCAGCAGTTTTAGGCCCGGGGAGCTGTTTTTT.

V is TRBV9 and J is TRBJ1-1; D unresolved. Between the trimmed V and J ends, which lost 7 bases and 0 bases, there was a span of 10 bases. The germline CDR1 and CDR2 sequences are SGDLS and YYNGEE. There are 13 residues in the CDR3. CDR3 in amino acids: CASSMGMNTEAFF. DNA for the CDR3: TGTGCCAGCTCGATGGGGATGAACACTGAAGCTTTCTTT.

In this sample, this clonotype turned up many times. The V and J genes are TRBV20-1 and TRBJ1-3; D gene ambiguous. The CDR3 has 15 residues. Trimming cost V 1 base and J 0 bases, with 10 bases left between them. Germline V gene sequence: CDR1 DFQATT, CDR2 SNEGSKA (reference sequence). DNA of the CDR3: TGCAGTGCTAGAGGCGTTCGGGGCTCTGGAAACACCATATATTTT. This gives the protein CSARGVRGSGNTIYF.

This clonotype was counted many times. The genes are TRBV12-3 or TRBV12-4 and TRBJ2-7; D is possibly TRBD1 (5 bases). This CDR3 comprises 14 residues. Trimming left V 2 bases short and J 4 bases short, with 12 bases between. CDR3 sequence: CASSLQDIGYEQYF. As DNA, the CDR3 is TGTGCCAGCAGTTTACAGGACATCGGGTACGAGCAGTACTTC.

Many counts were recorded for this clonotype. The rearrangement uses TRBV30 and TRBJ2-5; TRBD2 aligns across 9 bases. The CDR3 spans 16 residues. Trimming removed 2 bases from V and 4 bases from J; junction bases left unmatched: 11. Germline V gives CDR1 GTSNPN, CDR2 SVGIG (reference sequence). DNA for the CDR3: TGTGCCTGGAGTCCCCTCTGGGGTAGCGGGGGAGAGACCCAGTACTTC. Its translation: CAWSPLWGSGGETQYF. Variable domain in full (rest from reference TRBV30 and TRBJ2-5): SQTIHQWPATLVQPVGSPLSLECTVEGTSNPNLYWYRQAAGRGLQLLFYSVGIGQISSEVPQNLSASRPQDRQFILSSKKLLLSDSGFYLCAWSPLWGSGGETQYFGPGTRLLVL.

The sample holds a few counts of this clonotype. V and J are TRBV30 and TRBJ1-6; D gene unclear. V was shortened by 4 bases and J by 8 bases, with 9 bases between the two germline ends. From germline, CDR1 is GTSNPN and CDR2 SVGIG (reference sequence). The CDR3 is 12 residues long. This CDR3 reads CAWNRFYSPLHF. DNA of the CDR3: TGTGCCTGGAATCGTTTCTATTCACCCCTCCACTTT.

The rearrangement uses TRBV28 and TRBJ2-7; the D is unclear. The germline gives CDR1 MDHEN, CDR2 SYDVKM. The CDR3 extends over 14 amino acids. V lost 5 bases, J lost 0 bases, and 11 bases lay in between. The CDR3 bases are TGTGCCAGCAGTCCCCCCGGGTACTCCTACGAGCAGTACTTC. Translated: CASSPPGYSYEQYF.

This clonotype showed up just a few times. This chain uses TRBV5-1 with TRBJ1-2; the match to TRBD1 covers 10 bases. Germline-derived CDR1 and CDR2 are SGHRS and YFSETQ. The V and J ends lost 0 bases and 6 bases, in that order; junction bases with no gene match: 11. The CDR3 has 17 amino acids. CDR3 DNA: TGCGCCAGCAGCTTGGATCGTGGGACAGGGGAAAGTGATGGCTACACCTTC. It yields the protein CASSLDRGTGESDGYTF.

In its sample, this clonotype was seen many times. The chain has TRBV20-1 and TRBJ2-4; D remains ambiguous. CDR3 length: 14 residues. Germline loops: CDR1 DFQATT, CDR2 SNEGSKA (reference sequence). The germline V and J ends were trimmed by 0 bases and 3 bases, with 9 bases remaining between them. The CDR3 loop reads CSAREVGGKNIQYF. The CDR3 DNA sequence: TGCAGTGCTAGAGAAGTGGGCGGCAAAAACATTCAGTACTTC.

This clonotype was found many times. V and J are TRBV11-1 and TRBJ2-7; 10 nucleotides align to TRBD2. There are 17 residues in the CDR3. J gave up 2 bases and V 5 bases, and 12 bases lay outside the gene matches. The germline V gene encodes CDR1 SGHAT and CDR2 FQDESV (reference sequence). In DNA form, the CDR3 reads TGTGCCAGCAGCCCACGAACGGGACTAGCGCTACCCTACGAGCAGTACTTC. Residues: CASSPRTGLALPYEQYF.

Points on this clonotype: A read error may be the cause here, since a much bigger clone is one base away. This chain connects TRBV27 to TRBJ2-7; no reliable D call. Germline V gene sequence: CDR1 MNHEY, CDR2 SMNVEV (reference sequence). The CDR3 is 11 residues long. The CDR3 sequence: CSSRSIYEQYF. CDR3 bases: TGTTCCAGCAGATCAATTTACGAGCAGTACTTC.

The chain links TRBV30 to TRBJ1-1, with D possibly TRBD1 on 5 matching bases. Trimming pared 8 bases from V and 4 bases from J, leaving 17 bases between. This CDR3 has 13 amino acids. The V gene's germline CDR1 is GTSNPN and CDR2 SVGIG (reference sequence). The CDR3 loop is CAGAFGGGTEAFF. The CDR3 nucleotides read TGTGCCGGAGCATTCGGGGGTGGCACTGAAGCTTTCTTT.

The chain has TRBV29-1 and TRBJ2-5; TRBD2 might be the D (5 bases). CDR1 is SQVTM, CDR2 ANQGSEA, per germline. The CDR3 contains 13 residues. Trimming cost V 2 bases and J 5 bases, with 12 bases left between them. The CDR3 DNA follows: TGCAGCGTTGAAAGGAGTGCGGGTGAGACCCAGTACTTC. Translated, it gives CSVERSAGETQYF.

The gene calls are TRBV28 and TRBJ1-1; maybe TRBD1 (5 bases). Deletions cut 5 bases from V and 6 bases from J, with 16 bases between. The CDR3 has 14 amino acids. Per the germline V gene, CDR1 is MDHEN and CDR2 is SYDVKM. CDR3 residues: CASSRARGRAEAFF. The DNA for the CDR3 is TGTGCCAGCAGTCGGGCAAGGGGCAGGGCTGAAGCTTTCTTT.

There are a few counts of this clonotype. V is TRBV4-3 and J is TRBJ1-2; 7 nucleotides match TRBD1. CDR3 size: 16 residues. Trimming cost V 1 base and J 4 bases; bases outside gene matches: 9. CDR1 is LGHNA, CDR2 YSLEER, per germline. CDR3 DNA sequence: TGCGCCAGCAGCCAAGGACCTACAGGGGCCGGCTATGGCTACACCTTC. Its translation is CASSQGPTGAGYGYTF.